This T cell receptor beta chain derives from a study of blood T cells in healthy people across ages. Germline CDR1 is SGHDT and CDR2 is YYEEEE. The CDR3 covers 16 residues. Trimming cost V 3 bases and J 3 bases; bases outside gene matches: 6. A sample-barcoded 5' primer and a J-beta primer mix were used in a second PCR of about 6 to 11 cycles. TCRdb itself ran the 5' RACE reads through MiXCR, one entry per CDR3 protein. Of approximately 1.5 million distinct CDR3 sequences in the sample, 30% to 40% were seen once. This clonotype has at least ten counts. Sequencing used blood. The rearrangement uses TRBV5-6 and TRBJ2-1; 10 bases align to TRBD2. This receptor was identified in a woman under 40 in good health. The CDR3 reads CASSSSSGSFYNEQFF. The CDR3, as DNA: TGTGCCAGCAGCTCCTCTAGCGGGAGTTTCTACAATGAGCAGTTCTTC.